Listed here are 22 T cell receptor beta chains from one sample, sequenced in a study of CD8+ T cells in alopecia areata. Following extraction, RNA underwent reverse transcription to cDNA, which served as the sequencing template. Generated by immunoSEQ multiplex PCR, the TCRdb table keeps only in-frame clones and is missing some. The table records around 140,000 clones, roughly nine tenths of them present only once. Specified treatment: oral pan-JAK inhibitor, 5-10 mg twice daily. The sequencing used CD8+ T cells sorted from blood, collected at week 4, from a patient treated with tofacitinib. The origin of the receptors is a human donor with alopecia areata.

V and J are TRBV5-6 and TRBJ2-5; possible D gene TRBD2, 5 bases. The CDR3 covers 13 residues. Trimming pared 4 bases from V and 4 bases from J, leaving 11 bases between. Germline V lookup: CDR1 SGHDT, CDR2 YYEEEE. CDR3 residues: CASSTTRSETQYF. DNA for the CDR3: TGTGCCAGCAGCACCACTAGGTCAGAGACCCAGTACTTC.

The V gene is TRBV28, the J gene TRBJ2-2, with D possibly TRBD1 on 5 matching bases. The CDR3 contains 16 residues. V lost 2 bases and J lost 9, with 19 bases in between. From germline, CDR1 is MDHEN and CDR2 SYDVKM. CDR3 nucleotides: TGTGCCAGCAGTTTAGGGGCGTTCATTGCCCACCGGGAGCTGTTTTTT. It translates to CASSLGAFIAHRELFF.

V gene TRBV27 combines with J gene TRBJ2-1, with D possibly being TRBD2 (6 bases). V lost 4 bases and J lost 10, with 11 bases in between. CDR1 and CDR2 from the germline V gene are MNHEY and SMNVEV (reference sequence). The CDR3 spans 12 residues. This CDR3 reads CASSSGLGEQFF. Here the CDR3 DNA reads TGTGCCAGCAGTTCGGGACTCGGGGAGCAGTTCTTC.

The J gene is TRBJ1-2, the V gene TRBV6-5; possible D gene TRBD1, 5 bases. Germline CDR1 reads MNHEY; CDR2 reads SVGAGI. The CDR3 runs 13 residues. Trimming pared 6 bases from V and 4 bases from J, leaving 12 bases between. The CDR3 DNA reads as TGTGCCAGCAGCGGGACCGCATTCTATGGCTACACCTTC. Translation gives CASSGTAFYGYTF.

V usage is TRBV13 and J usage is TRBJ2-7; D possibly corresponds to TRBD1 (6 bases). Per the germline V gene, CDR1 is PRHDT and CDR2 is FYEKMQ (reference sequence). V was cut by 5 bases and J by 7 bases, with 9 bases left in between. The CDR3 sequence is 11 residues long. This CDR3 is CASSAGDEQYF. DNA of the CDR3: TGTGCCAGCAGCGCAGGGGATGAGCAGTACTTC.

With respect to this clone: Compared with germline, one end of the junction differs, possibly owing to a read error. The V gene is TRBV4-1, the J gene TRBJ2-7; a weak D match, TRBD1 (6 bases). The CDR3 runs 14 residues. The germline V gene has CDR1 MGHRA and CDR2 YSYEKL. The CDR3 coding sequence is TGTGCCAGCAGCCAATCGGGACAATCCTACGAGCAGTACTTC. Translated: CASSQSGQSYEQYF.

The chain employs TRBV5-1 and TRBJ1-2; TRBD1 is a possible D gene (6 bases). V lost 0 bases and J lost 3, with 12 bases in between. The CDR3 covers 15 residues. Germline V gene data show CDR1 as SGHRS and CDR2 as YFSETQ. The CDR3 sequence is CASSLDLDRYYGYTF. DNA for the CDR3: TGCGCCAGCAGCTTGGACCTGGACAGATACTATGGCTACACCTTC. The full variable domain, rest sourced from reference TRBV5-1 and TRBJ1-2, is KAGVTQTPRYLIKTRGQQVTLSCSPISGHRSVSWYQQTPGQGLQFLFEYFSETQRNKGNFPGRFSGRQFSNSRSEMNVSTLELGDSALYLCASSLDLDRYYGYTFGSGTRLTVV.

The chain employs TRBV9 and TRBJ2-1, with D hard to call. CDR1 and CDR2 from the germline V gene are SGDLS and YYNGEE. The CDR3 is 11 residues long. Trimming removed 0 bases at V and 8 bases at J, with 3 bases between. The chain's CDR3 is CASSVAHEQFF. In DNA, the CDR3 is TGTGCCAGCAGCGTAGCCCATGAGCAGTTCTTC. Full variable domain (missing parts from reference TRBV9 and TRBJ2-1): DSGVTQTPKHLITATGQRVTLRCSPRSGDLSVYWYQQSLDQGLQFLIQYYNGEERAKGNILERFSAQQFPDLHSELNLSSLELGDSALYFCASSVAHEQFFGPGTRLTVL.

The chain joins TRBV5-6 to TRBJ2-7; D unclear. CDR3 size: 11 residues. CDR1 is SGHDT and CDR2 is YYEEEE in the germline V gene. Trimming left V 4 bases short and J 4 bases short, with 6 bases between. The CDR3 loop is CASSRAYEQYF. In DNA, the CDR3 is TGTGCCAGCAGCCGTGCTTACGAGCAGTACTTC.

The rearrangement links TRBV10-3 to TRBJ2-1; D is perhaps TRBD1 (7 bases). V shed 3 bases and J shed 7 bases, with 22 bases lying between them. The CDR3 extends over 17 amino acids. The germline V gene encodes CDR1 ENHRY and CDR2 SYGVKD. The CDR3 here is CAISEGGTRPRGNEQFF. The CDR3 DNA sequence: TGTGCCATCAGTGAAGGGGGCACACGACCCCGGGGGAATGAGCAGTTCTTC.

The V gene is TRBV2, the J gene TRBJ2-1, with D unclear. Germline lookup yields CDR1 SNHLY and CDR2 FYNNEI. V lost 0 bases and J 11 bases, leaving 5 bases between the germline ends. This CDR3 contains 11 residues. CDR3 nucleotide sequence: TGTGCCAGCAGTGAAGCGGTACAGCAGTTCTTC. The encoded protein is CASSEAVQQFF.

J is TRBJ2-1 and V is TRBV29-1; 7 positions match TRBD1. Germline trimming cut 2 bases from V and 6 bases from J; bases unmatched to any gene: 4. There are 13 residues in the CDR3. In germline, CDR1 is SQVTM, CDR2 ANQGSEA. The CDR3 is CSVESDRVNEQFF. In DNA, the CDR3 is TGCAGCGTTGAATCCGACAGGGTCAATGAGCAGTTCTTC.

This chain links TRBV29-1 with TRBJ2-1; a possible D gene is TRBD2 (6 bases). Germline loops: CDR1 SQVTM, CDR2 ANQGSEA. Trimming pared 7 bases from V and 9 bases from J, leaving 25 bases between. The CDR3 is 15 residues long. CDR3: CSAQNREPSSSEQFF. CDR3 nucleotide sequence: TGCAGCGCACAGAACCGGGAGCCGAGTAGTAGTGAGCAGTTCTTC.

As for this clone: The same CDR3 can be traced to other DNA sequences in this sample. The rearrangement links TRBV5-6 to TRBJ2-7; unclear D gene. The CDR3 length is 13 residues. From germline, CDR1 is SGHDT and CDR2 YYEEEE. With 4 bases removed from V and 1 base from J, the gap between germline ends came to 9 bases. The CDR3 spells CASSPGRSYEQYF. In DNA form, the CDR3 reads TGTGCCAGCAGCCCCGGTAGATCCTACGAGCAGTACTTC.

The rearrangement links TRBV9 to TRBJ2-2, with D perhaps given as TRBD1 or TRBD2 (5 bases each). The germline V gene has CDR1 SGDLS and CDR2 YYNGEE. V gave up 3 bases and J gave up 6 bases, with 12 bases separating them. The CDR3 is 14 residues long. This CDR3 reads CASSAPGGAGELFF. The CDR3 DNA reads as TGTGCCAGCAGCGCCCCTGGGGGAGCCGGGGAGCTGTTTTTT.

The gene calls are TRBV6-5 and TRBJ1-2, with D hard to call. This CDR3 has 13 residues. Germline values: CDR1 MNHEY, CDR2 SVGAGI. The V and J ends lost 8 bases and 2 bases respectively, with 12 bases between them. CDR3 sequence reads: CASGSEQNYGYTF. For the CDR3, the DNA is TGTGCCAGCGGATCTGAACAGAACTATGGCTACACCTTC.

The chain recombines TRBV30 with TRBJ2-1; 7 nucleotides match TRBD1. Per the germline V gene, CDR1 is GTSNPN and CDR2 is SVGIG (reference sequence). The CDR3 spans 14 residues. J lost 8 bases, V lost 0 bases, and 7 bases had no gene match. The CDR3 sequence is CAWSVRGGIDEQFF. Written as DNA, the CDR3 is TGTGCCTGGAGTGTAAGAGGGGGCATCGATGAGCAGTTCTTC.

This clone was detected only once. This rearrangement joins TRBV6-1 to TRBJ2-5, with D perhaps assigned TRBD1 or TRBD2 (5 bases each). CDR3 length: 15 amino acids. The germline V gene has CDR1 MNHNS and CDR2 SASEGT. V was shortened by 0 bases and J by 4 bases, with 12 bases between the two germline ends. The DNA for the CDR3 is TGTGCCAGCAGTGAAGCACCTAGAGGGGCAGAGACCCAGTACTTC. It yields the protein CASSEAPRGAETQYF.

The chain carries TRBV29-1 and TRBJ2-7, with D possibly being TRBD1 (6 bases). Per germline, CDR1 SQVTM and CDR2 ANQGSEA. The CDR3 spans 13 residues. Between the trimmed V and J ends, which lost 6 bases and 4 bases, there was a span of 16 bases. The CDR3 nucleotides read TGCAGCGTCGACCATAACAGGGAATACGAGCAGTACTTC. Its protein is CSVDHNREYEQYF.

The genes are TRBV30 and TRBJ2-2; D call uncertain. Germline CDR1 and CDR2: GTSNPN and SVGIG (reference sequence). The CDR3 length is 20 residues. V was trimmed by 0 bases and J by 1 base, leaving 24 bases between them. CDR3 in DNA: TGTGCCTGGAGTGTTTACCTAATTGAGAACGGCGGCCAGAACACCGGGGAGCTGTTTTTT. Residues: CAWSVYLIENGGQNTGELFF.

The V call is TRBV27, the J call TRBJ2-7, with D tentatively TRBD1 or TRBD2 (6 bases each). V lost 7 bases and J 6 bases, leaving 13 bases between the germline ends. The CDR3 is 12 residues long. Germline V gives CDR1 MNHEY, CDR2 SMNVEV (reference sequence). The CDR3 spells CASKEGGSEQYF. CDR3 sequence (DNA): TGTGCCAGCAAGGAGGGGGGCAGCGAGCAGTACTTC.

This clone is termed medium-sized. CDR3 region: CASSLVGVPSAYQETQYF. CDR3 nucleotides: TGTGCCAGCAGCTTGGTGGGTGTGCCTAGCGCTTACCAAGAGACCCAGTACTTC. The rearrangement joins TRBV5-4 to TRBJ2-5; possibly TRBD2 for D (6 bases). This CDR3 spans 18 amino acids. With 0 bases removed from V and 0 bases from J, the gap between germline ends came to 18 bases. CDR1 is SGHNT, CDR2 YYREEE, per germline (reference sequence).